This T cell receptor (beta chain) was sequenced during a study of blood T cell repertoires in COVID-19. The wider study: Acute-phase and convalescent COVID-19 samples originated in the United States, Italy and Spain.

Per germline, CDR1 MNHNS and CDR2 SASEGT. J was trimmed by 8 bases and V by 0 bases; bases with no gene match: 5. This CDR3 is built from 15 residues. Per the study methods: Amplification of reference gene primers was used by the study to estimate nucleated cell counts. TCRdb's table, derived via immunoSEQ multiplex PCR, lists solely in-frame clones and lacks some. D and trimming were read from the DNA, whereas the V and J calls and clone size are those reported in that table. The table shows about 42,000 clones, with approximately 86% occurring only once. The sequence derives from a middle-aged man with active COVID-19. V gene TRBV6-1 combines with J gene TRBJ2-4; 9 nucleotides match TRBD2. Sequencing used peripheral blood. This CDR3 is CASSEAGGGADIQYF. CDR3 in DNA: TGTGCCAGCAGTGAAGCCGGCGGGGGGGCGGACATTCAGTACTTC.